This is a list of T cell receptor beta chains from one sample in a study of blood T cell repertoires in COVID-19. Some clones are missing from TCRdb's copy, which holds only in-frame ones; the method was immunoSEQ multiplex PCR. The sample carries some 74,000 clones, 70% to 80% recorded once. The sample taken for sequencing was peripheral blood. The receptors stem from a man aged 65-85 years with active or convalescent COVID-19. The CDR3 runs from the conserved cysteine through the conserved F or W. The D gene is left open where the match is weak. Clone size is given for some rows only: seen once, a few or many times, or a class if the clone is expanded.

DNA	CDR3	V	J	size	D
TGTGCCAGTAGTATACGAACGGAGGCTGGAAACACCATATATTTT	CASSIRTEAGNTIYF	TRBV19	TRBJ1-3	-	-
TGTGCCAGCAGCGTAAGCGGGGGGCTCTTCTACGAGCAGTACTTC	CASSVSGGLFYEQYF	TRBV9	TRBJ2-7	-	TRBD2
TGTGCCAGCAGTTTTTCTGTATATGGCTACACCTTC	CASSFSVYGYTF	TRBV28	TRBJ1-2	once	-
TGTGCCAGCAGGCGAAGTAGCACGCAGACCCAGTACTTC	CASRRSSTQTQYF	TRBV3-1/TRBV3-2	TRBJ2-5	-	-
TGTGCCAGCAGCGTAATAGGGGCAGGTGGGGCCAACGTCCTGACTTTC	CASSVIGAGGANVLTF	TRBV9	TRBJ2-6	-	-
TGTGCCAGCAGCCAACTTCGGACTAATGAAAAACTGTTTTTT	CASSQLRTNEKLFF	TRBV14	TRBJ1-4	few	-
TGTGCCAGCAGCCTTAGAACAGGGGAATCGCGCTCCTACAATGAGCAGTTCTTC	CASSLRTGESRSYNEQFF	TRBV5-4	TRBJ2-1	-	TRBD1
TGTGCCACCAGTGTAGGAGGGGGGGGGATCTCCTACAATGAGCAGTTCTTC	CATSVGGGGISYNEQFF	TRBV24-1	TRBJ2-1	-	-
TGTGCCAGCTGGTCGGGAGACGCGACAGATACGCAGTATTTT	CASWSGDATDTQYF	TRBV21-1	TRBJ2-3	-	-
TGTGCTTCCCGGACTAGCGGCTTCACAGATACGCAGTATTTT	CASRTSGFTDTQYF	TRBV30	TRBJ2-3	-	TRBD2
TGTGCCAGTAGTATCAGGACTAGCGGGGACGTCTGGGAGACCCAGTACTTC	CASSIRTSGDVWETQYF	TRBV19	TRBJ2-5	-	TRBD2
TGTGCCAGCAGCCCCACTGGGGGCGGGGGGGCGTTTAATGAGCAGTTCTTC	CASSPTGGGGAFNEQFF	TRBV7-6	TRBJ2-1	-	TRBD2
TGTGCCAGCAGGGTTCAACAGGGAGCAGATACGCAGTATTTT	CASRVQQGADTQYF	TRBV2	TRBJ2-3	-	-
TGTGCCAGCAGCCACAGGGACAGTTTAAATGAAAAACTGTTTTTT	CASSHRDSLNEKLFF	TRBV14	TRBJ1-4	many	TRBD1
TGTGCCAGCAGCTTAAAATCTGGGGGCGGTGCAGATACGCAGTATTTT	CASSLKSGGGADTQYF	TRBV7-3	TRBJ2-3	-	-
TGTGCCAGCAGCCTCGACAGGGATTCCAATGAGCAGTTCTTC	CASSLDRDSNEQFF	TRBV6-5	TRBJ2-1	-	TRBD1
TGTGCTAGCAGTCTCAGGGTATTCAATCAGCCCCAGCATTTT	CASSLRVFNQPQHF	TRBV7-7	TRBJ1-5	-	-
TGTGCCAGCAGCCTACAGAGAGGAGGGGCAGGAACCTATGGCTACACCTTC	CASSLQRGGAGTYGYTF	TRBV5-5	TRBJ1-2	-	-
TGTGCCAGCAGCTTGTCTACCTACGAGCAGTACTTC	CASSLSTYEQYF	TRBV5-4	TRBJ2-7	-	-
TGTGCCAGCTCACCGGATCTCGACTCATACGAGCAGTACTTC	CASSPDLDSYEQYF	TRBV18	TRBJ2-7	-	-
TGTGCCAGCAGTGATAGGGAGAGGAGTGAAAAACTGTTTTTT	CASSDRERSEKLFF	TRBV7-9	TRBJ1-4	-	-